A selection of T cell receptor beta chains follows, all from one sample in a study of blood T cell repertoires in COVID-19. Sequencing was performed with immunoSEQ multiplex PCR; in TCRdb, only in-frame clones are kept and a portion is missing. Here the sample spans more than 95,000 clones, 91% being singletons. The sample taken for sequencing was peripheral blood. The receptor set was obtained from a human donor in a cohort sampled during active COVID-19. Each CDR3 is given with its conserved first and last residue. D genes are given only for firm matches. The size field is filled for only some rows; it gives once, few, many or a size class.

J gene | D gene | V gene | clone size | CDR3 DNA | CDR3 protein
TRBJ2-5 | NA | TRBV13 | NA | TGTGCCAGCAGCTTTGAATCAGCGGAAGAGACCCAGTACTTC | CASSFESAEETQYF
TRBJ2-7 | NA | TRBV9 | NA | TGTGCCAGCAGCGTAGCAGCTAGCGAGGGATACTACGAGCAGTACTTC | CASSVAASEGYYEQYF
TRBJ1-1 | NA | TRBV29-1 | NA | TGCAGCGCTGAAGGGGCGAACACTGAAGCTTTCTTT | CSAEGANTEAFF
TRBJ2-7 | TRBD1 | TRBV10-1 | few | TGCGCCAGCAGTGACGCGGGACAGGGGTCCTACGAGCAGTACTTC | CASSDAGQGSYEQYF
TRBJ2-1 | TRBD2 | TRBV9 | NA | TGTGCCAGCAGCGTTCCTAGCGGGGGGGCAGGTGAGCAGTTCTTC | CASSVPSGGAGEQFF
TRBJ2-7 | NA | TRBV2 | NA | TGTGCCAGCAGTGACGGAGGGACGGACCTTATTTACGAGCAGTACTTC | CASSDGGTDLIYEQYF
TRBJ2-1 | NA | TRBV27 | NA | TGTGCCAGCAGTTTGGTCAGCGATCCCGATGAGCAGTTCTTC | CASSLVSDPDEQFF
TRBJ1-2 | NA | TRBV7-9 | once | TGTGCCAGCAGCAGATCCCCGGGGGATTTCTTCTATGGCTACACCTTC | CASSRSPGDFFYGYTF
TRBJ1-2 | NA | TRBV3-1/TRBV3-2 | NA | TGTGCCAGCAGGCGACAGAAATCCTATGGCTACACCTTC | CASRRQKSYGYTF
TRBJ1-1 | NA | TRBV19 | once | TGTGCCAGTAGTATTGGGCTCGGATCGCTAGCCCTTGGAGCTTTCTTT | CASSIGLGSLALGAFF
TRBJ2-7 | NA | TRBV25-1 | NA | TGTGCCAGCAGTGATGAGGGAGACGTATCCTACGAGCAGTACTTC | CASSDEGDVSYEQYF
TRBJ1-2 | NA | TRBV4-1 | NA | TGCGCCAGCAGCCAGCCCTTAGGGACATACACTAACTATGGCTACACCTTC | CASSQPLGTYTNYGYTF
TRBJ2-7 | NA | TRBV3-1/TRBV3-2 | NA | TGTGCCAGCAGCCACGGACAGAGGGTAGGCGAGCAGTACTTC | CASSHGQRVGEQYF
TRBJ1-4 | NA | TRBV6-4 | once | TGTGCCAGCAGTCCATTGATGAGGGAACCTAATGAAAAACTGTTTTTT | CASSPLMREPNEKLFF
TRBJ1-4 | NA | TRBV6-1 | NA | TGTGCCAGCAGTGAACCAGAAAAACTGTTTTTT | CASSEPEKLFF
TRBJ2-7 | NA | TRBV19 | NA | TGTGCCAGTAGTATCTCTGACGAGCAGTACTTC | CASSISDEQYF